This entry lists 30 T cell receptor beta chains sequenced from one sample in a study of tumor and adjacent non-tumor tissue in lung cancer. A modified ARM-PCR protocol with three rounds of nested PCR amplified TCRbeta. A single record per CDR3 protein comes from TCRdb applying MiXCR to the multiplex PCR reads. The data show approximately 79,000 distinct CDR3 sequences, around 77% seen once. No cell sorting was done before RNA was extracted from the tissue. The sample comprised lung tumor tissue. The receptors were sampled from a woman aged 40 to 50 with non-small cell lung cancer.

Details on this clonotype: A much larger clone sits a single nucleotide away, making a read error possible. This chain joins TRBV7-9 and TRBJ2-5; 12 positions agree with TRBD2. CDR1 is SEHNR and CDR2 is FQNEAQ in the germline V gene (reference sequence). CDR3 length equals 18 residues. CDR3 region: CASSLGTSGNLYQETQHF. The DNA for the CDR3 is TGTGCCAGCAGCTTAGGGACTAGCGGGAACTTGTACCAAGAGACCCAGCACTTC.

Note on this clonotype: The junction differs from germline at one of its ends, possibly a read error. This chain connects TRBV4-1 to TRBJ1-3, with D unclear. Per the germline V gene, CDR1 is MGHRA and CDR2 is YSYEKL. CDR3 length: 13 residues. CDR3 residues: CASSRTSGNTIYF. DNA of the CDR3: TGCGCCAGCAGCAGGACGTCTGGAAATACCATATATTTT.

This chain links TRBV29-1 with TRBJ1-3, with TRBD1 as a possible D gene (5 bases). Germline assignment: CDR1 SQVTM and CDR2 ANQGSEA. The V and J ends lost 3 bases and 6 bases respectively, with 9 bases between them. The length of the CDR3 is 12 residues. This CDR3 reads CSVETVTNTIYF. The CDR3 nucleotides read TGCAGCGTTGAGACAGTCACAAACACCATATATTTT.

This clonotype was detected many times. The chain couples TRBV4-2 to TRBJ2-7; 10 bases match TRBD2. Germline CDR1 and CDR2: LGHNA and YNFKEQ. The CDR3 runs to 17 residues. V lost 1 base to trimming and J lost 1 base; unmatched junction nucleotides: 7. CDR3 residues: CASSQAQLAGSSYEQYV. The CDR3 DNA reads TGTGCCAGCAGCCAAGCGCAACTAGCGGGGTCTTCCTACGAGCAGTACGTC.

About this clonotype itself: An end of the junction does not agree with germline; a read error may underlie this. The chain couples TRBV7-3 to TRBJ1-2; D call uncertain. The CDR3 is 12 amino acids. CDR1 is SGHTA and CDR2 is FQGTGA in the germline V gene. CDR3 protein: CASSTTPYCYTF. The DNA of the CDR3 is TGTGCCAGCAGCACCACCCCCTATTGCTACACCTTC.

As concerns this clonotype: Its ends do not fully match the called genes, so a read error is possible. The rearrangement uses TRBV6-5 and TRBJ1-1; D is undetermined. Germline-derived CDR1 and CDR2 are MNHEY and SVGAGI. CDR3 length: 15 amino acids. The DNA of the CDR3 is TGTGCCAGTGACCCGCGGGGTTTTCTGAACACTGAAACTTTCTTT. Protein product: CASDPRGFLNTETFF.

This chain links TRBV4-1 with TRBJ2-2, with 9 bases matching TRBD2. There are 18 residues in the CDR3. Trimming cost V 4 bases and J 3 bases; bases outside gene matches: 12. Germline assignment: CDR1 MGHRA and CDR2 YSYEKL. CDR3 protein: CASSPLRTSERYTGELFF. CDR3 nucleotide sequence: TGCGCCAGCAGCCCCCTCAGGACTAGCGAGAGATACACCGGGGAGCTGTTTTTT.

This clonotype was seen once. Germline is not matched at one junction end, which may reflect a read error. The chain employs TRBV6-6 and TRBJ2-3, with 8 bases identical to TRBD1. Per germline, CDR1 MNHNY and CDR2 SVGAGI (reference sequence). The CDR3 length is 15 residues. The chain's CDR3 is CASRKGQEFSDTQYF. The CDR3 DNA follows: TGTGCCAGCAGAAAGGGACAGGAGTTCTCAGATACGCAGTACTTT.

Turning to this clonotype: The germline gene is not matched at one end of the junction; a read error may be the cause. This sequence joins TRBV6-6 and TRBJ2-1, with TRBD2 matching over 10 bases. This CDR3 has 15 amino acids. Germline CDR1 MNHNY, CDR2 SVGAGI (reference sequence). CDR3: CASTGRTSGYIERFF. In DNA, the CDR3 is TGTGCCAGCACCGGGAGGACTAGCGGTTACATTGAGCGGTTCTTC.

About this clonotype itself: A single base separates this from a much larger clone, so it may be a read error. The chain employs TRBV20-1 and TRBJ2-5; D unclear. The germline CDR1 and CDR2 sequences are DFQATT and SNEGSKA (reference sequence). The CDR3 totals 11 residues. CDR3 loop: CNATTRAGQYF. Here the CDR3 DNA reads TGCAATGCAACGACACGCGCAGGCCAGTACTTC.

The chain combines TRBV7-9 with TRBJ2-7; either TRBD1 or TRBD2 may supply D (5 bases each). This CDR3 is 15 amino acids long. The V end lost 0 bases, the J end lost 1 base, and 10 bases lay between the germline ends. The germline V gene encodes CDR1 SEHNR and CDR2 FQNEAQ (reference sequence). The CDR3 loop reads CASSLARDRSYEQYF. Written as DNA, the CDR3 is TGTGCCAGCAGCTTAGCCCGGGACCGATCCTACGAGCAGTACTTC.

As regards this clonotype: The junction and the germline gene differ at one end; a read error may be behind it. The V and J genes are TRBV6-2 or TRBV6-3 and TRBJ2-6; no firm D call. This CDR3 spans 14 amino acids. Germline CDR1 and CDR2: MNHEY and SVGEGT. The CDR3 nucleotides read TGTGCCACCAGTTACTCCCCTGGGGCCAACGTCCTGACTTTC. Its protein product is CATSYSPGANVLTF.

This chain links TRBV11-2 with TRBJ2-1; 10 bases fit TRBD2. Germline V gene lookup returns CDR1 SGHAT and CDR2 FQNNGV. This CDR3 has 15 residues. The V gene end was trimmed by 10 bases and the J gene end by 9 bases; junction bases not matched to a gene: 15. For the CDR3, the DNA is TGTGCCAACAACTTAGATCCCAGCGGGGGGGTTGAGCAGTTCTTC. Amino acid sequence: CANNLDPSGGVEQFF.

Note on this clonotype: Lacking the conserved final phenylalanine or tryptophan, this CDR3 likely reflects a read error. The V gene is TRBV11-2, the J gene TRBJ2-1; TRBD2 matches 8 bases. The germline V gene encodes CDR1 SGHAT and CDR2 FQNNGV. This CDR3 has 14 residues. CDR3 DNA sequence: TGTGCTATCAGCTTAGGGACTAGCTACAATGAGCAGTTCTAC. As protein: CAISLGTSYNEQFY.

The genes are TRBV28 and TRBJ2-7, with TRBD2 as a possible D gene (5 bases). Germline V CDR1 and CDR2: MDHEN, SYDVKM. The CDR3 spans 12 residues. The CDR3 coding sequence is TGTATCAGCAGTTTAAACGCGGGTGAGCAGTACTTC. Translation gives CISSLNAGEQYF.

Comment on this clonotype: The junction departs from the called germline gene at one end, perhaps through a read error. The chain carries TRBV6-1 and TRBJ2-7; possibly TRBD1 for D (5 bases). The V gene's germline CDR1 is MNHNS and CDR2 SASEGT. The CDR3 loop spans 14 amino acids. This CDR3 reads CASSLPDNSYKQYF. The CDR3 nucleotides are TGTGCCAGCTCCCTACCGGACAACTCCTACAAGCAGTACTTC.

V and J are TRBV6-5 and TRBJ1-1; D is uncertain. The CDR3 covers 17 residues. Per germline, CDR1 MNHEY and CDR2 SVGAGI. V lost 4 bases, J lost 4 bases, and 22 bases lay in between. This CDR3 reads CASSSPNPIGSGTEAFF. The DNA of the CDR3 is TGTGCCAGCAGTTCGCCTAACCCCATAGGGAGTGGCACTGAAGCTTTCTTT.

About this clonotype itself: The CDR3 does not end in the conserved phenylalanine or tryptophan, so this is likely a read error. V is TRBV25-1 and J is TRBJ2-5, with unresolved D. V was clipped by 5 bases and J by 7 bases, with 8 bases between them. CDR3 length equals 11 residues. Per the germline V gene, CDR1 is MGHDK and CDR2 is SYGVNS. As DNA, the CDR3 is TGTGCCAGCAGTCACTCTTGGACCCAGTACTCC. It translates to CASSHSWTQYS.

Turning to this clonotype: Because the CDR3 is missing its conserved closing phenylalanine or tryptophan, this is likely a read error. It is unclear where the CDR3 begins or ends on the DNA, so no DNA is shown, and the CDR3 is as TCRdb lists it. The chain links TRBV6-1 to TRBJ2-1. Germline V gives CDR1 MNHNS, CDR2 SASEGT. The CDR3 is 19 amino acids in total, end residues counted. This CDR3 is CASSEDLGWSRSSYNEQLL.

Regarding this clonotype: The junction differs from germline at one of its ends, possibly a read error. The rearrangement joins TRBV6-1 to TRBJ2-7, with TRBD1 as a possible D gene (6 bases). Germline lookup yields CDR1 MNHNS and CDR2 SASEGT. The length of the CDR3 is 15 residues. The CDR3, as DNA: TGTACCAGCAGCGACTCGGTGCAGGGGCTCTACGAGCAGTACTTC. It specifies CTSSDSVQGLYEQYF.

This sequence joins TRBV2 and TRBJ1-5; D may be TRBD1 (5 bases). Trimming left V 4 bases short and J 7 bases short, with 17 bases between. The CDR3 consists of 15 residues. Germline CDR1 SNHLY, CDR2 FYNNEI. CDR3 loop: CASSARGWGEQPQHF. CDR3 DNA sequence: TGTGCCAGCAGTGCGAGAGGATGGGGCGAGCAGCCCCAGCATTTT.

This chain connects TRBV28 to TRBJ2-7; D perhaps matches TRBD2 (6 bases). V shed 2 bases and J shed 6 bases, with 17 bases lying between them. This CDR3 has 15 amino acids. Germline V lookup: CDR1 MDHEN, CDR2 SYDVKM. CDR3: CASSLQPGAPVEQYF. For the CDR3, the DNA is TGTGCCAGCAGTTTACAGCCGGGAGCCCCCGTCGAGCAGTACTTC. Complete variable domain (other parts from reference TRBV28 and TRBJ2-7): DVKVTQSSRYLVKRTGEKVFLECVQDMDHENMFWYRQDPGLGLRLIYFSYDVKMKEKGDIPEGYSVSREKKERFSLILESASTNQTSMYLCASSLQPGAPVEQYFGPGTRLTVT.

On this clonotype: The germline gene is not matched at one end of the junction; a read error may be the cause. The chain has TRBV11-2 and TRBJ2-1, with TRBD2 matching 7 bases. CDR1 SGHAT and CDR2 FQNNGV come from the germline V gene. The CDR3 loop spans 15 amino acids. This CDR3 reads CASSSQRGSHNDQFF. As DNA, the CDR3 is TGTGCTAGCAGCTCACAGCGGGGCTCCCACAATGATCAGTTCTTC.

Regarding this clonotype: The junction differs from germline at one of its ends, possibly a read error. The rearrangement joins TRBV11-2 to TRBJ2-5, with D perhaps TRBD2 (5 bases). From germline, CDR1 is SGHAT and CDR2 FQNNGV. The CDR3 consists of 15 residues. This CDR3 reads CASNLFTGIQETQYF. CDR3 DNA sequence: TGTGCCAGCAACTTATTCACCGGGATCCAGGAGACCCAGTACTTC.

On this clonotype: One junction end disagrees with the germline gene, perhaps due to a read error. The chain is built from TRBV12-3 or TRBV12-4 and TRBJ1-1, with unresolved D. The CDR3 is 13 amino acids. Here the CDR3 DNA reads TGCGTCACTCCCCCAGACCCGAGCACTGAAGCTTTCTTT. This encodes CVTPPDPSTEAFF.

With regard to this clonotype: Its ends do not fully match the called genes, so a read error is possible. This rearrangement joins TRBV11-2 to TRBJ1-3; D is uncertain. Germline CDR1 and CDR2: SGHAT and FQNNGV. This CDR3 is built from 14 residues. CDR3 DNA: TGTGCCAGCATCGCATCGCAGGTATTAAACTCCATATATTTT. Encoded protein: CASIASQVLNSIYF.

This clonotype was observed once. At one end, the junction sequence differs from germline, possibly due to a read error. This sequence joins TRBV12-3 or TRBV12-4 and TRBJ2-7; no firm D call. The CDR3 has 13 amino acids. The CDR3 sequence is CASSLSDGYEQYF. For the CDR3, the DNA is TGTGCCAGCAGTTTATCTGACGGGTACGAGCAGTATTTC.

The rearrangement links TRBV10-3 to TRBJ2-7; 10 nucleotides agree with TRBD2. There are 16 residues in the CDR3. Germline V lookup: CDR1 ENHRY, CDR2 SYGVKD. Trimming at V came to 8 bases and at J to 4 bases, leaving 14 bases not matched to a gene. CDR3 in DNA: TGTGCCATCGCGTCCGGACTAGCGGAGCATACTTACGAGCAGTACTTC. Its protein product is CAIASGLAEHTYEQYF.

This clonotype was counted once. One junction end does not reproduce the germline sequence, and a read error may be involved. The genes are TRBV11-1 and TRBJ1-1; D ambiguous. The CDR3 loop spans 13 amino acids. From germline, CDR1 is SGHAT and CDR2 FQDESV (reference sequence). DNA of the CDR3: TGTGCCAGTAACGACTTACTGAACGCTGAAGCTTTCTTT. Translated: CASNDLLNAEAFF.

In this sample, this clonotype turned up many times. The chain employs TRBV12-3 or TRBV12-4 and TRBJ2-7; TRBD2 agrees at 9 bases. The V gene end was trimmed by 6 bases and the J gene end by 2 bases; junction bases not matched to a gene: 5. The CDR3 is 14 amino acids. The CDR3 protein is CASRKTSGAYEQYF. The CDR3, as DNA: TGTGCCAGCAGGAAGACTAGCGGTGCCTACGAGCAGTACTTC.